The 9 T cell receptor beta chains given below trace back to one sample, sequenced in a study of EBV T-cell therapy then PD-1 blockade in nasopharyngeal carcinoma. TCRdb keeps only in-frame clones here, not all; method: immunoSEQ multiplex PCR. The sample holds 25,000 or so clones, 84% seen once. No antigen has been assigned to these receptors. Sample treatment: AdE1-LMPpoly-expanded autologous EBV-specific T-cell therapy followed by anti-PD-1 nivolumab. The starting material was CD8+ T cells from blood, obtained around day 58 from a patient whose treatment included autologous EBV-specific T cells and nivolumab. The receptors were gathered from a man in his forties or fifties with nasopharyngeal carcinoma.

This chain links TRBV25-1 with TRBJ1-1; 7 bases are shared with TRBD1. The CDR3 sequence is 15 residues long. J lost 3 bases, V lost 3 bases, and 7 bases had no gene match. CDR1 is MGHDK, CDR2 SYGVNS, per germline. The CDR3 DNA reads TGTGCCAGCAGTGATCAGGGGGGTGTATACACTGAAGCTTTCTTT. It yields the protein CASSDQGGVYTEAFF.

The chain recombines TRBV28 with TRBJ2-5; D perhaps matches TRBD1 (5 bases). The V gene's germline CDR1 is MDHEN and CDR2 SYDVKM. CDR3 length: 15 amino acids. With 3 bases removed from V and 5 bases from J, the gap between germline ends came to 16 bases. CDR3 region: CASSFLITGSETQYF. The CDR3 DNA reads TGTGCCAGCAGTTTCCTAATCACAGGAAGCGAGACCCAGTACTTC.

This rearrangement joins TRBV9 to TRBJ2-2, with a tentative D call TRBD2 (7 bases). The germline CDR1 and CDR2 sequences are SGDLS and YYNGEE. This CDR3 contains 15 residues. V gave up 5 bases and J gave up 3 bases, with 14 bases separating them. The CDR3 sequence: CASSWAGAYTGELFF. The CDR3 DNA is TGTGCCAGCAGTTGGGCGGGGGCATACACCGGGGAGCTGTTTTTT.

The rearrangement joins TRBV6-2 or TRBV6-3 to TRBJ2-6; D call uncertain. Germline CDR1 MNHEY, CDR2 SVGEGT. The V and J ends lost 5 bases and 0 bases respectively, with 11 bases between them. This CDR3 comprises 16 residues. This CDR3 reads CASSAEKPSGANVLTF. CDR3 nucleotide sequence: TGTGCCAGCAGTGCGGAGAAACCCTCTGGGGCCAACGTCCTGACTTTC.

The CDR3 region has the DNA TGTGCCAGCAGCCCGACTAGCTTAGGCCTGGATACGCAGTATTTT. Translation gives CASSPTSLGLDTQYF. The rearrangement uses TRBV7-9 and TRBJ2-3; 7 bases are a match to TRBD2. This CDR3 comprises 15 residues. CDR1 SEHNR and CDR2 FQNEAQ come from the germline V gene (reference sequence). J lost 6 bases, V lost 5 bases, and 11 bases had no gene match.

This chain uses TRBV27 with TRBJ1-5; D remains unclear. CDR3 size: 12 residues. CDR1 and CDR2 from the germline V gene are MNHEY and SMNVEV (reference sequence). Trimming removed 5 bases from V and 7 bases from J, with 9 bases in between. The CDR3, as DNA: TGTGCCAGCAGTGATCAAGGGCAGCCCCAGCATTTT. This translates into CASSDQGQPQHF.

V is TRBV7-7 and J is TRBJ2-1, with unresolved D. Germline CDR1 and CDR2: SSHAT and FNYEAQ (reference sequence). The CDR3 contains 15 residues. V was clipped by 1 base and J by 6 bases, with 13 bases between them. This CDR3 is CASSLGPHPSNEQFF. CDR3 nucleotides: TGTGCCAGCAGCTTAGGGCCTCACCCTAGCAATGAGCAGTTCTTC.

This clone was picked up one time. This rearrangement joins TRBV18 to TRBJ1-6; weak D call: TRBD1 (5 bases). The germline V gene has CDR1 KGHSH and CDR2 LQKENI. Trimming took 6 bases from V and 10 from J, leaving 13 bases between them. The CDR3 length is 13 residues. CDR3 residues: CASSQEGYSPLHF. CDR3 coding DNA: TGTGCCAGCTCCCAGGAGGGGTACTCACCCCTCCACTTT.

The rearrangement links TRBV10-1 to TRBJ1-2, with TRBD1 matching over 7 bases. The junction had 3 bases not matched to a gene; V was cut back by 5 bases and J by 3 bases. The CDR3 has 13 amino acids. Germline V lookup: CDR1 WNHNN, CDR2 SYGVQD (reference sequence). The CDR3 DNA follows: TGCGCCAGCAGTAGACAGGGTGACTATGGCTACACCTTC. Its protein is CASSRQGDYGYTF.